A single sample is the source of the 32 T cell receptor beta chains below, sequenced in a study of CD8 T cells in ankylosing spondylitis. Broader study findings: A motif of several highly homologous TCR beta variants was seen as apparently characteristic of ankylosing spondylitis blood.

TCRdb independently ran MiXCR on the 5' RACE reads; one entry per CDR3 protein. The sample records under 950,000 distinct CDR3 sequences, about 20% being singletons. Their antigens remain unidentified. The sequencing input was blood, either unsorted or a sorted T cell fraction (not recorded which). The receptors were gathered from a male donor with ankylosing spondylitis.

To note about this clonotype: A much larger clone lies a single base off, so this may be a read error. The gene calls are TRBV15 and TRBJ2-1, with D uncertain. The CDR3 has 14 amino acids. From germline, CDR1 is LNHNV and CDR2 YYDKDF (reference sequence). The CDR3 here is CVTSSLSRISEQFF. The CDR3 region has the DNA TGTGTCACCAGCAGTTTATCTAGAATCAGTGAGCAGTTCTTC.

The rearrangement joins TRBV6-2 or TRBV6-3 to TRBJ1-1; 8 nucleotides agree with TRBD1. V lost 2 bases, J lost 4 bases, and 9 bases stayed unmatched. Germline V lookup: CDR1 MNHEY, CDR2 SVGEGT. The CDR3 has 16 residues. The CDR3 sequence: CASSYAPRQGSTEAFF. In DNA form, the CDR3 reads TGTGCCAGCAGTTACGCCCCTCGACAGGGGAGCACTGAAGCTTTCTTT.

Only a few counts were recorded for this clonotype. This sequence joins TRBV27 and TRBJ2-1; D gene unclear. Germline V gives CDR1 MNHEY, CDR2 SMNVEV (reference sequence). The CDR3 contains 12 residues. V was pared by 6 bases and J by 6 bases, with 9 bases between. CDR3 bases: TGTGCCAGCAGAAAAGGCCCCAATGAGCAGTTCTTC. Protein product: CASRKGPNEQFF.

This clonotype turned up a few times. The CDR3 is CSLLDTLTGELFF. DNA of the CDR3: TGCAGCCTCCTGGACACCCTCACCGGGGAGCTGTTTTTT. This chain links TRBV29-1 with TRBJ2-2, with D possibly matching TRBD1 (5 bases). CDR1 SQVTM and CDR2 ANQGSEA come from the germline V gene. CDR3 length: 13 residues. Trimming shortened V by 8 bases and J by 4 bases, and 14 bases separated the two germline ends.

The chain couples TRBV7-8 to TRBJ2-1; 11 bases line up with TRBD1. The CDR3 covers 17 residues. The germline CDR1 and CDR2 sequences are SGHVS and FQNEAQ. The V gene end was trimmed by 0 bases and the J gene end by 13 bases; junction bases not matched to a gene: 14. The CDR3 region is CASSLAGGTGGLIQQFF. CDR3 in DNA: TGTGCCAGCAGCTTAGCCGGCGGGACAGGGGGACTTATTCAACAGTTCTTC.

The gene calls are TRBV7-2 and TRBJ1-2; D might be TRBD1 (6 bases). The CDR3 loop spans 13 amino acids. The germline V and J ends were trimmed by 5 bases and 5 bases, with 12 bases remaining between them. Germline values: CDR1 SGHTA, CDR2 FQGNSA. CDR3 residues: CASSPGQPYGYTF. In nucleotides, the CDR3 is TGTGCCAGCAGCCCCGGACAGCCATATGGCTACACCTTC.

This clonotype has more than one count but fewer than ten. The CDR3 bases are TGTGCCACCACCGCAGAGATAGGACGTTCGAATGAGCAGTTCTTC. Amino acids: CATTAEIGRSNEQFF. The chain recombines TRBV15 with TRBJ2-1; D is undetermined. This CDR3 is 15 amino acids long. The V gene's germline CDR1 is LNHNV and CDR2 YYDKDF (reference sequence). The germline V and J ends were trimmed by 7 bases and 7 bases, with 20 bases remaining between them.

There are a few counts of this clonotype. The chain couples TRBV7-9 to TRBJ2-5, with a possible D match to TRBD1 (6 bases). CDR1 and CDR2 from the germline V gene are SEHNR and FQNEAQ (reference sequence). The CDR3 has 14 residues. V lost 0 bases, J lost 5 bases, and 10 bases lay in between. In DNA, the CDR3 is TGTGCCAGCAGCTTAGCGCTTCAGGGGGAGACCCAGTACTTC. This encodes CASSLALQGETQYF. Full variable domain (outside the CDR3, taken from reference TRBV7-9 and TRBJ2-5): DTGVSQNPRHKITKRGQNVTFRCDPISEHNRLYWYRQTLGQGPEFLTYFQNEAQLEKSRLLSDRFSAERPKGSFSTLEIQRTEQGDSAMYLCASSLALQGETQYFGPGTRLLVL.

This clonotype was found many times. The chain joins TRBV21-1 to TRBJ2-3; the table's D call, TRBD1, was not checked against the DNA. TRBV21-1 constitutes a pseudogene. This CDR3 is 15 amino acids long. CDR3 protein: CASSTRECYTDTQYF. The CDR3 nucleotides read TGTGCCAGCAGCACCCGGGAATGTTACACAGATACGCAGTATTTT.

This clonotype was detected once. This chain connects TRBV7-9 to TRBJ2-3; D is unresolved. V dropped 1 base and J dropped 9 bases, with 11 bases sitting between them. Germline values: CDR1 SEHNR, CDR2 FQNEAQ (reference sequence). The CDR3 spans 13 residues. CDR3 loop: CASSLEETETQYF. The DNA of the CDR3 is TGTGCCAGCAGCTTAGAGGAGACCGAAACGCAGTATTTT.

This sequence joins TRBV11-2 and TRBJ2-7, with D possibly matching TRBD2 (5 bases). V lost 1 base and J lost 2, with 12 bases in between. CDR1 is SGHAT, CDR2 FQNNGV, per germline. CDR3 size: 15 residues. The CDR3 bases are TGTGCCAGCAGCTTAGCTAGCATGCCAGCCTACGAGCAGTACTTC. Its protein is CASSLASMPAYEQYF.

The V call is TRBV5-1, the J call TRBJ1-2; 7 bases fit TRBD1. V was pared by 0 bases and J by 8 bases, with 7 bases of the junction left unmatched. Germline V gene sequence: CDR1 SGHRS, CDR2 YFSETQ. CDR3 size: 14 residues. CDR3 DNA: TGCGCCAGCAGCTTGGGGACAGGAGCGTTGGGCTACACCTTC. It specifies CASSLGTGALGYTF.

This clonotype has only a few counts. This chain connects TRBV27 to TRBJ2-2; D is undetermined. CDR3 length equals 14 residues. Trimming removed 6 bases from V and 3 bases from J, with 11 bases in between. Germline-derived CDR1 and CDR2 are MNHEY and SMNVEV (reference sequence). The CDR3 loop reads CASRRGVDTGELFF. CDR3 in DNA: TGTGCCAGCAGACGTGGGGTAGACACCGGGGAGCTGTTTTTT.

The rearrangement joins TRBV11-2 to TRBJ2-7, with D perhaps matching TRBD2 (5 bases). This CDR3 contains 15 residues. The V gene's germline CDR1 is SGHAT and CDR2 FQNNGV. Trimming removed 4 bases at V and 0 bases at J, with 13 bases between. This chain's CDR3 is CASSYERGSSYEQYF. The CDR3, as DNA: TGTGCCAGCAGCTACGAGAGAGGGAGCTCCTACGAGCAGTACTTC.

This clonotype was counted many times. J is TRBJ2-3 and V is TRBV5-1, with unresolved D. CDR3 length equals 15 residues. Trimming left V 4 bases short and J 2 bases short, with 14 bases between. Germline CDR1 SGHRS, CDR2 YFSETQ. DNA for the CDR3: TGCGCCAGCAGCCCCCCCTTGGGCCCCACAGATACGCAGTATTTT. Protein: CASSPPLGPTDTQYF.

This rearrangement joins TRBV7-2 to TRBJ2-7; possible D gene TRBD2, 6 bases. The V end lost 2 bases, the J end lost 1 base, and 18 bases lay between the germline ends. CDR3 length: 17 amino acids. CDR1 and CDR2 (germline): SGHTA, FQGNSA. CDR3 DNA: TGTGCCAGCAGCTTATCCCGGCAGGGACTGCCTTCCTACGAGCAGTACTTC. Translated, it gives CASSLSRQGLPSYEQYF.

The V and J genes are TRBV7-8 and TRBJ1-1, with D uncertain. The CDR3 spans 12 residues. V was shortened by 8 bases and J by 3 bases, with 10 bases between the two germline ends. Germline CDR1 is SGHVS and CDR2 is FQNEAQ. The CDR3 DNA sequence: TGTGCCAGCGAAGGGCCGTACACTGAAGCTTTCTTT. This gives the protein CASEGPYTEAFF.

The table lists this clonotype with a few counts. The chain is built from TRBV30 and TRBJ1-1, with D hard to call. Between the trimmed V and J ends, which lost 0 bases and 0 bases, there was a span of 5 bases. This CDR3 spans 13 amino acids. Germline values: CDR1 GTSNPN, CDR2 SVGIG (reference sequence). CDR3 DNA sequence: TGTGCCTGGAGTGTCTCCGTGAACACTGAAGCTTTCTTT. Its translation is CAWSVSVNTEAFF.

This clonotype was seen ten or more times. The chain recombines TRBV12-3 or TRBV12-4 with TRBJ2-2; TRBD2 agrees at 11 bases. V lost 7 bases and J lost 5; bases outside the gene matches: 0. CDR3 size: 13 residues. The CDR3 region has the DNA TGTGCCAGCACTAGCGGGAGGACCGGGGAGCTGTTTTTT. It encodes CASTSGRTGELFF.

This clonotype was picked up many times. The V call is TRBV12-3 or TRBV12-4, the J call TRBJ2-2; TRBD2 aligns across 8 bases. This CDR3 has 16 amino acids. V dropped 2 bases and J dropped 4; count of bases not matched to a gene: 6. The CDR3 here is CASSLTSGSGTGELFF. CDR3 DNA sequence: TGTGCCAGCAGTTTAACAAGCGGGAGTGGCACCGGGGAGCTGTTTTTT.

This clonotype was seen more than once but under ten times. The chain carries TRBV12-3 or TRBV12-4 and TRBJ1-2; D remains ambiguous. The CDR3 length is 13 residues. With 7 bases removed from V and 2 bases from J, the gap between germline ends came to 11 bases. CDR3 DNA sequence: TGTGCCAGCAATCTCCGGGAAAACTATGGCTACACCTTC. Its translation: CASNLRENYGYTF.

This clonotype was seen more than once but under ten times. The chain links TRBV11-3 to TRBJ2-3, with TRBD1 matching 7 bases. V shed 5 bases and J 4 bases; nucleotides not matched to a gene: 9. This CDR3 region has 15 residues. Germline V gene data show CDR1 as SGHNT and CDR2 as YENEEA. CDR3 DNA: TGTGCCAGCAGCCCATTCGACAGGGTCGCAGATACGCAGTATTTT. Its translation: CASSPFDRVADTQYF.

This clonotype was recorded a few times. The J gene is TRBJ2-5, the V gene TRBV29-1; no clear D gene. V lost 1 base and J lost 5, with 14 bases in between. The CDR3 consists of 14 residues. Germline V gene data show CDR1 as SQVTM and CDR2 as ANQGSEA. The CDR3 bases are TGCAGCGTTGAAGGTTCGCCGATGGGTGAGACCCAGTACTTC. Amino acid sequence: CSVEGSPMGETQYF.

In its sample, this clonotype was seen a few times. The rearrangement joins TRBV20-1 to TRBJ2-7; D not resolved. V gave up 6 bases and J gave up 3 bases, with 15 bases separating them. The CDR3 sequence is 13 residues long. Germline CDR1 reads DFQATT; CDR2 reads SNEGSKA (reference sequence). CDR3 loop: CSALDTRSYEQYF. CDR3 bases: TGCAGTGCCCTCGACACCCGGAGCTACGAGCAGTACTTC.

The genes are TRBV18 and TRBJ2-1; D possibly corresponds to TRBD2 (5 bases). Trimming took off 3 bases at V and 3 bases at J, with 12 bases between the two ends. This CDR3 contains 15 residues. Germline V gene lookup returns CDR1 KGHSH and CDR2 LQKENI. The CDR3 spells CASSPLAVDYNEQFF. In DNA form, the CDR3 reads TGTGCCAGCTCACCTCTAGCAGTAGACTACAATGAGCAGTTCTTC. The variable domain in full, completed from reference TRBV18 and TRBJ2-1, reads NAGVMQNPRHLVRRRGQEARLRCSPMKGHSHVYWYRQLPEEGLKFMVYLQKENIIDESGMPKERFSAEFPKEGPSILRIQQVVRGDSAAYFCASSPLAVDYNEQFFGPGTRLTVL.

This chain joins TRBV11-2 and TRBJ2-2, with 7 nucleotides matching TRBD2. J was trimmed by 0 bases and V by 1 base; bases with no gene match: 5. Germline lookup yields CDR1 SGHAT and CDR2 FQNNGV. This CDR3 has 17 amino acids. The CDR3 protein is CASSLGTSGANTGELFF. The DNA of the CDR3 is TGTGCCAGCAGCTTAGGAACAAGCGGGGCGAACACCGGGGAGCTGTTTTTT.

This clonotype was found a few times. The V and J genes are TRBV29-1 and TRBJ2-3, with 7 bases that match TRBD2. With V trimmed by 4 bases and J by 2 bases, 12 bases remained unmatched. The germline V gene encodes CDR1 SQVTM and CDR2 ANQGSEA. The length of the CDR3 is 16 residues. The CDR3 region is CSVGDPLADFTDTQYF. CDR3 sequence (DNA): TGCAGCGTTGGAGATCCCCTAGCGGACTTCACAGATACGCAGTATTTT.

The rearrangement uses TRBV6-2 or TRBV6-3 and TRBJ2-7; TRBD1 matches at 9 bases. The V and J ends lost 6 bases and 4 bases, in that order; junction bases with no gene match: 13. Per the germline V gene, CDR1 is MNHEY and CDR2 is SVGEGT. The CDR3 is 16 residues long. CDR3 bases: TGTGCCAGCAGCCGCAGAGACGGACAGGGGACGTACGAGCAGTACTTC. This translates into CASSRRDGQGTYEQYF.

This clonotype appeared a few times. This sequence joins TRBV6-2 or TRBV6-3 and TRBJ2-7; 9 positions agree with TRBD2. CDR3 length equals 14 residues. Per germline, CDR1 MNHEY and CDR2 SVGEGT. J lost 3 bases, V lost 2 bases, and 2 bases had no gene match. This CDR3 reads CASSYELAGYEQYF. CDR3 coding DNA: TGTGCCAGCAGTTACGAACTAGCGGGCTACGAGCAGTACTTC.

CDR3 in DNA: TGTGCCAGCAGCCACCTTCTAGCGGCCTCCTACAATGAGCAGTTCTTC. This sequence encodes CASSHLLAASYNEQFF. This chain joins TRBV3-1 and TRBJ2-1; TRBD2 matches at 7 bases. Germline lookup yields CDR1 LGHDT and CDR2 YNNKEL (reference sequence). The CDR3 has 16 residues. Trimming at V came to 3 bases and at J to 0 bases, leaving 5 bases not matched to a gene.

In this sample, this clonotype turned up many times. J is TRBJ2-2 and V is TRBV4-2; TRBD1 might be the D (6 bases). The CDR3 spans 16 residues. Germline V gives CDR1 LGHNA, CDR2 YNFKEQ. The V gene lost 0 bases and the J gene lost 1 base, with 9 bases spanning the gap. The CDR3 coding sequence is TGTGCCAGCAGCCAAGATGGCAGGGGGAACACCGGGGAGCTGTTTTTT. Protein product: CASSQDGRGNTGELFF.

The sample holds many counts of this clonotype. Here the CDR3 DNA reads TGTGCCAGCAGTTTAACGGGCAGGGTCAATCAGCCCCAGCATTTT. Translating it yields CASSLTGRVNQPQHF. The V gene is TRBV12-3 or TRBV12-4, the J gene TRBJ1-5; possibly TRBD1 for D (5 bases). Trimming removed 2 bases from V and 3 bases from J, with 11 bases in between. This CDR3 has 15 residues.